This TCR beta chain was obtained from a study of blood T cell repertoires in COVID-19 (dated by TCRdb to about 2020). The study in broad terms: Samples from collaborators originated in the United States, Italy and Spain and spanned both the acute and convalescent phases of COVID-19. The prospective study material was composed of cDNA or gDNA derived from T cells, B-cell-depleted T cells, or PBMCs. Samples were obtained from the ongoing ImmuneRACE study (first 160 participants) and from 1,254 subjects provided by 6 global collaborators. Subjects who had been exposed to COVID-19, were actively infected with it, or had recovered from it provided the deeply sampled blood TCRbeta repertoires that made up the dataset. Nearly every sample came with metadata listing a de-identified subject ID, COVID-19 status, age in years and sex. Where available, HLA class I and class II types were taken from metadata supplied by the sample provider and were not determined by assay-based typing. The repertoires were released in a freely available public database intended as a resource for research on the immune response to SARS-CoV-2. The paper's findings and limits, for the study overall: Clinical and demographic metadata were provided uncurated, with the amount varying by source and participant.

The immunoSEQ Assay, a bias-controlled multiplex PCR, was used to amplify TCRbeta CDR3 regions from genomic DNA. The paper's processing steps were these. The number of nucleated cells in each sample was estimated from the amplification of reference gene primers within the assay. To quantify the absolute abundance of each unique TCRbeta CDR3 rearrangement, sequence reads were collapsed and filtered. For each sample, productive Simpson clonality was calculated as the square root of Simpson's diversity index across productive rearrangements. As stored in TCRdb, this immuneACCESS dataset retains in-frame rearrangements with V and J assigned. A fraction of the clones does not appear; measured against another copy, unresolved V genes explain less than half of the discrepancy, and the remainder lacks a known reason. For V, J and clone size, that table is used; D and trimming come from the DNA. In all, the sample holds tens of thousands of clones, and nearly 90% of those were seen once. The top ten clonotypes cover about 1.8% of the sample.

About this clone itself: Which antigen it targets is not known. No base quality values were provided; no much bigger clone lies one nucleotide off.

Each collaborating institution followed its own protocols to collect whole blood in K2EDTA tubes. For TCRbeta analysis, collaborators shipped samples in one of three forms: frozen whole blood, isolated PBMCs, or DNA extracted from either of those sample types. Including the terminal cysteine and phenylalanine, the CDR3 comprises 12 residues. CDR3 DNA is the only sequence kept; it has 36 bases, read in frame from the first base. V is reduced by 6 bases and J by 0 bases, leaving a spacing of 8 bases between them. The germline V gene sets CDR1 to SQVTM and CDR2 to ANQGSEA. The sample comprised peripheral blood. The receptor chain draws on TRBV29-1 and TRBJ1-2; perhaps TRBD1 is the D gene, with 5 bases matching. This clonotype originated in a woman aged 55-70 years with active COVID-19. The CDR3 has the sequence CSVTGANYGYTF. The DNA sequence is TGCAGCGTAACAGGAGCTAACTATGGCTACACCTTC.